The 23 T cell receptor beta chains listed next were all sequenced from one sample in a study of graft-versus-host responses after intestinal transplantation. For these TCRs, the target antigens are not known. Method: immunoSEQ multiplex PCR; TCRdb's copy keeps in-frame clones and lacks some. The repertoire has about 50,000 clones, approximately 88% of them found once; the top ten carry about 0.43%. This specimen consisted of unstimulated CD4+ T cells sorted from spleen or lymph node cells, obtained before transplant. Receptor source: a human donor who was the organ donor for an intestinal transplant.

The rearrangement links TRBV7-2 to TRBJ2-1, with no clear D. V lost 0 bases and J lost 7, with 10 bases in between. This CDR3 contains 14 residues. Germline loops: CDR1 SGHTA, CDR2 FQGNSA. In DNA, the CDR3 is TGTGCCAGCAGCTTAGCCGTATTGAGGAATGAGCAGTTCTTC. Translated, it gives CASSLAVLRNEQFF.

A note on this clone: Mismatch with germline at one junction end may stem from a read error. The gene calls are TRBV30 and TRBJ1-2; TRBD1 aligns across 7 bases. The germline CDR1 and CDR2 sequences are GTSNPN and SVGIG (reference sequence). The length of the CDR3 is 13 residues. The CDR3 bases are TGTACCTGGAGTACAGGGGACGGCTATGGCTACACCTTC. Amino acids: CTWSTGDGYGYTF. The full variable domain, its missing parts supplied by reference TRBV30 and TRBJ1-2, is SQTIHQWPATLVQPVGSPLSLECTVEGTSNPNLYWYRQAAGRGLQLLFYSVGIGQISSEVPQNLSASRPQDRQFILSSKKLLLSDSGFYLCTWSTGDGYGYTFGSGTRLTVV.

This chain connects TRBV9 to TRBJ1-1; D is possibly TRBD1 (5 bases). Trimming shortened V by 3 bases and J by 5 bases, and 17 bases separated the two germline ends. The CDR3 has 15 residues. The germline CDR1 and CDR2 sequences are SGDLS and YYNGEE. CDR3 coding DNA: TGTGCCAGCAGCGCAACTAAGGACACCCTAACTGAAGCTTTCTTT. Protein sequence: CASSATKDTLTEAFF.

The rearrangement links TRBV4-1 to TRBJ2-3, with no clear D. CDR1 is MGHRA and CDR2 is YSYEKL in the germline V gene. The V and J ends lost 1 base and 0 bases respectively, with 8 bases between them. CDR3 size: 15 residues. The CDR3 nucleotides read TGCGCCAGCAGCCAAGGGGTAACTAGCACAGATACGCAGTATTTT. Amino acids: CASSQGVTSTDTQYF.

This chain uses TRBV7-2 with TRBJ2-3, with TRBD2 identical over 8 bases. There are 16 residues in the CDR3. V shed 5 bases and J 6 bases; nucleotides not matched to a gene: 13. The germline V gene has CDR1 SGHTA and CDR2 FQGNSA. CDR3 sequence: CASSPAGGRGWDTQYF. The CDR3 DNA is TGTGCCAGCAGCCCCGCGGGGGGCCGCGGTTGGGATACGCAGTATTTT.

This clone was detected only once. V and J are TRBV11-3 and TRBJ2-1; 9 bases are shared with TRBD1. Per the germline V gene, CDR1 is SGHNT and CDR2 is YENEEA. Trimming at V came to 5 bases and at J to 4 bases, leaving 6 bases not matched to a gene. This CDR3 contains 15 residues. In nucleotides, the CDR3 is TGTGCCAGCAGCCACAGGGGACAGGGATACAATGAGCAGTTCTTC. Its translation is CASSHRGQGYNEQFF.

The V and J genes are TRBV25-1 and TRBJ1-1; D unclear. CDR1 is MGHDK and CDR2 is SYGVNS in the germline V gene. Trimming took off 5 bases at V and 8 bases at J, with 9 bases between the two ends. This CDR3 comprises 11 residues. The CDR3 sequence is CASSKHLEAFF. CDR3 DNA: TGTGCCAGCAGTAAACACCTAGAAGCTTTCTTT. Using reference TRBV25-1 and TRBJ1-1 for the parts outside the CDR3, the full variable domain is EADIYQTPRYLVIGTGKKITLECSQTMGHDKMYWYQQDPGMELHLIHYSYGVNSTEKGDLSSESTVSRIRTEHFPLTLESARPSHTSQYLCASSKHLEAFFGQGTRLTVV.

The CDR3 loop reads CASRPTGNTEAFF. The CDR3 DNA is TGTGCCAGCAGGCCGACAGGGAACACTGAAGCTTTCTTT. The chain has TRBV6-1 and TRBJ1-1; TRBD1 might be the D (6 bases). CDR1 and CDR2 from the germline V gene are MNHNS and SASEGT. V was cut by 6 bases and J by 1 base, with 9 bases left in between. The CDR3 extends over 13 amino acids.

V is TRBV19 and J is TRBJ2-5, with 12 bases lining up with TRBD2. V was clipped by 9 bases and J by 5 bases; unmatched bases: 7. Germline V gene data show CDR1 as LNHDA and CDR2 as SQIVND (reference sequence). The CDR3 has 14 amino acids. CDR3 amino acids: CASHGGLAGETQYF. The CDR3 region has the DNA TGTGCCAGCCACGGCGGACTAGCGGGGGAGACCCAGTACTTC. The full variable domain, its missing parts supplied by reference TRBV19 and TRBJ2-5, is DGGITQSPKYLFRKEGQNVTLSCEQNLNHDAMYWYRQDPGQGLRLIYYSQIVNDFQKGDIAEGYSVSREKKESFPLTVTSAQKNPTAFYLCASHGGLAGETQYFGPGTRLLVL.

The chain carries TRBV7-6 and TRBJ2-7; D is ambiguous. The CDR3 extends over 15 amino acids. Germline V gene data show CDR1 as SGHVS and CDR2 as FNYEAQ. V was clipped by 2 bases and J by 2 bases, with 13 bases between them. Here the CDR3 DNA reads TGTGCCAGCAGCTTATGGGCAGAAAGTGCCTACGAGCAGTACTTC. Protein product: CASSLWAESAYEQYF.

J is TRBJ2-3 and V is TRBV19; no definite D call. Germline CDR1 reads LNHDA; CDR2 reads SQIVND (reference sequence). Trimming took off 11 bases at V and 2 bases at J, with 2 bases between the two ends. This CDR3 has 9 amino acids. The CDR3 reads CAYTDTQYF. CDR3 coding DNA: TGTGCCTACACAGATACGCAGTATTTT.

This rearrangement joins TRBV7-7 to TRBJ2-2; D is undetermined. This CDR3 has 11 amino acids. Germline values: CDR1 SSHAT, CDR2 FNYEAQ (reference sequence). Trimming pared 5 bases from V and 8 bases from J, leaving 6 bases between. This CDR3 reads CASSAGGELFF. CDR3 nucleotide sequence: TGTGCCAGCAGCGCCGGAGGGGAGCTGTTTTTT.

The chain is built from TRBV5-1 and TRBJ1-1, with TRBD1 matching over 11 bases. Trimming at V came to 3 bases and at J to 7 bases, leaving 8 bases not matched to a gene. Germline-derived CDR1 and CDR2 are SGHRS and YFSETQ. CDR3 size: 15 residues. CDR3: CASSYYGQGAGEAFF. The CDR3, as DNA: TGCGCCAGCAGCTATTACGGACAGGGGGCTGGTGAAGCTTTCTTT.

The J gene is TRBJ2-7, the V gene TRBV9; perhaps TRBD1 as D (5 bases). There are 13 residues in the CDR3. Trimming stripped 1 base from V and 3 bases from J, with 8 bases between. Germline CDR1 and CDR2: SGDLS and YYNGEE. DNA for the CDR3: TGTGCCAGCAGCGTACAGGGCGGCTACGAGCAGTACTTC. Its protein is CASSVQGGYEQYF.

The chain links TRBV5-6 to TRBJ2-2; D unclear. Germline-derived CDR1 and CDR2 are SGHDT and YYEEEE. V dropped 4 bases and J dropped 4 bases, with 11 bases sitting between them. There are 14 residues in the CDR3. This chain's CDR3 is CASSPIFGTGELFF. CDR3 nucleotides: TGTGCCAGCAGCCCCATCTTTGGCACCGGGGAGCTGTTTTTT.

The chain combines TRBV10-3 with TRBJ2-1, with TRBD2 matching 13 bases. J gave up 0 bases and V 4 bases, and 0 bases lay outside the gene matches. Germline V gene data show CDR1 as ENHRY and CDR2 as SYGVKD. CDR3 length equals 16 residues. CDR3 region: CAISGTSGSSYNEQFF. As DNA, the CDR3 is TGTGCCATCAGTGGGACTAGCGGGAGCTCCTACAATGAGCAGTTCTTC.

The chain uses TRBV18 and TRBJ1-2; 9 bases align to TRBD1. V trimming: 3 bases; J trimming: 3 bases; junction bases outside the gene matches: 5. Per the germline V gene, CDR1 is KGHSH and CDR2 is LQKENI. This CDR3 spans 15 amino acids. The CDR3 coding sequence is TGTGCCAGCTCACCTCTTGACAGGGGGGACTATGGCTACACCTTC. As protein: CASSPLDRGDYGYTF.

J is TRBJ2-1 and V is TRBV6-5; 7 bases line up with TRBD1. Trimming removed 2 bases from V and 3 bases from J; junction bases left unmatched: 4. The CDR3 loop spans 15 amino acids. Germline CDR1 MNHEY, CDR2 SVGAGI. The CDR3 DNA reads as TGTGCCAGCAGTTACCGACAGGGATACTACAATGAGCAGTTCTTC. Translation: CASSYRQGYYNEQFF.

The CDR3 here is CASSLADGYTF. In nucleotides, the CDR3 is TGCGCCAGCAGCTTGGCTGATGGCTACACCTTC. This chain connects TRBV5-1 to TRBJ1-2; D is ambiguous. This CDR3 is 11 amino acids long. V lost 0 bases and J 6 bases, leaving 3 bases between the germline ends. Germline V lookup: CDR1 SGHRS, CDR2 YFSETQ.

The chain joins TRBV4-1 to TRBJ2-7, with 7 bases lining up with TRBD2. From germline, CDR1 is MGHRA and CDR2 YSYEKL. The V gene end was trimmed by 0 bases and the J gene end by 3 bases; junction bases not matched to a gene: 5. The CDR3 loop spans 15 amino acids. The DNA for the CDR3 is TGCGCCAGCAGCCAAGATGGGCGGGAGCGCTACGAGCAGTACTTC. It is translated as CASSQDGRERYEQYF.

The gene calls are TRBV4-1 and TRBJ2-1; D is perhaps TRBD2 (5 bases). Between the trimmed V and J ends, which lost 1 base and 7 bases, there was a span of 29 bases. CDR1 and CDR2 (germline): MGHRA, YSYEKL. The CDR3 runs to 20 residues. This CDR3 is CASSQGWSGSNGPLGNEQFF. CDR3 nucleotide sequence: TGCGCCAGCAGCCAAGGTTGGTCGGGGAGTAACGGCCCCCTTGGGAATGAGCAGTTCTTC.

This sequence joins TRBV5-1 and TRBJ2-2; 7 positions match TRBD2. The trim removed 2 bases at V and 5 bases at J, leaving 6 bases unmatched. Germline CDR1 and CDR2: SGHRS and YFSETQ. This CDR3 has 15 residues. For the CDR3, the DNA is TGCGCCAGCAGCTTAACTAGCGTTGTGACCGGGGAGCTGTTTTTT. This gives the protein CASSLTSVVTGELFF.

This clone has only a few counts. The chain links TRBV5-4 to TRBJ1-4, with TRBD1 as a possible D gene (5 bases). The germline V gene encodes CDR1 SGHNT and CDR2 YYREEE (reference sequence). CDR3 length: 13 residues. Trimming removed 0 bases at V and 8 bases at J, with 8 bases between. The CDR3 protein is CASSLGGKEKLFF. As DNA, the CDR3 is TGTGCCAGCAGCTTGGGGGGGAAAGAAAAACTGTTTTTT. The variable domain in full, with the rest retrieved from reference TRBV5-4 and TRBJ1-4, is ETGVTQSPTHLIKTRGQQVTLRCSSQSGHNTVSWYQQALGQGPQFIFQYYREEENGRGNFPPRFSGLQFPNYSSELNVNALELDDSALYLCASSLGGKEKLFFGSGTQLSVL.